The rows below give T cell receptor beta chains drawn from one sample of a study of blood T cell repertoires in COVID-19. The table came from immunoSEQ multiplex PCR; TCRdb's copy has only in-frame clones and leaves some out. Of more than 150,000 clones in the sample, approximately 80% are singletons; the top ten hold approximately 7.7%. The specimen was PBMCs or T cells enriched from blood (not recorded which). Receptor source: a woman between 50 and 59 years old who had recovered from COVID-19. CDR3s include the opening cysteine and the closing phenylalanine or tryptophan. Each record gives: CDR3 protein, V gene, D gene, J gene. D genes are given only for firm matches.

cdr3_aa: CASSYRVEQFF
v_call: TRBV6-2/TRBV6-3
d_call: -
j_call: TRBJ2-1

cdr3_aa: CASSWGQNSPLHF
v_call: TRBV11-1
d_call: TRBD1
j_call: TRBJ1-6

cdr3_aa: CASRFGTGNQPQHF
v_call: TRBV2
d_call: TRBD1
j_call: TRBJ1-5

cdr3_aa: CASRSGTGSFSGANVLTF
v_call: TRBV14
d_call: TRBD1
j_call: TRBJ2-6

cdr3_aa: CASSPQVGNNQPQHF
v_call: TRBV3-1/TRBV3-2
d_call: -
j_call: TRBJ1-5

cdr3_aa: CASNQASTGELFF
v_call: TRBV9
d_call: -
j_call: TRBJ2-2

cdr3_aa: CASSLDRGVGSYNEQFF
v_call: TRBV11-2
d_call: -
j_call: TRBJ2-1

cdr3_aa: CARNLGRLAGPQPQPGALDTQYF
v_call: TRBV7-5
d_call: -
j_call: TRBJ2-3

cdr3_aa: CASSKDRGGTEAFF
v_call: TRBV5-1
d_call: TRBD1
j_call: TRBJ1-1

cdr3_aa: CASSPTGLLGQIQPQHF
v_call: TRBV18
d_call: -
j_call: TRBJ1-5

cdr3_aa: CASSQYSGGPLNEQFF
v_call: TRBV11-2
d_call: TRBD2
j_call: TRBJ2-1

cdr3_aa: CASSPISGSSYNEQFF
v_call: TRBV11-2
d_call: TRBD2
j_call: TRBJ2-1

cdr3_aa: CATLDPGWATEAFF
v_call: TRBV19
d_call: -
j_call: TRBJ1-1

cdr3_aa: CASRLSGTGTYEQYF
v_call: TRBV2
d_call: TRBD1
j_call: TRBJ2-7

cdr3_aa: CASAFGGESPLHF
v_call: TRBV5-6
d_call: -
j_call: TRBJ1-6

cdr3_aa: CASRSVNNQPQHF
v_call: TRBV28
d_call: -
j_call: TRBJ1-5

cdr3_aa: CASSLQNYGYTF
v_call: TRBV4-3
d_call: -
j_call: TRBJ1-2

cdr3_aa: CASSLDPGRYGQYF
v_call: TRBV5-1
d_call: -
j_call: TRBJ2-7

cdr3_aa: CASSEGGVASPLHF
v_call: TRBV6-1
d_call: -
j_call: TRBJ1-6

cdr3_aa: CASSLVGQLPIEKLFF
v_call: TRBV7-9
d_call: -
j_call: TRBJ1-4

cdr3_aa: CASSTSGKSNQPQHF
v_call: TRBV6-5
d_call: -
j_call: TRBJ1-5

cdr3_aa: CASRGLSYNEQFF
v_call: TRBV19
d_call: -
j_call: TRBJ2-1

cdr3_aa: CASSFAGVNTEAFF
v_call: TRBV28
d_call: -
j_call: TRBJ1-1

cdr3_aa: CSVEDLSTYGGGVGYTF
v_call: TRBV29-1
d_call: -
j_call: TRBJ1-2

cdr3_aa: CASSLGTAQETQYF
v_call: TRBV5-1
d_call: -
j_call: TRBJ2-5

cdr3_aa: CASSAFATNTGELFF
v_call: TRBV2
d_call: -
j_call: TRBJ2-2

cdr3_aa: CASSPGIRTAFYYEQYF
v_call: TRBV18
d_call: -
j_call: TRBJ2-7

cdr3_aa: CASSPQQRQDRSYEQYF
v_call: TRBV6-6
d_call: -
j_call: TRBJ2-7

cdr3_aa: CASSRTGDYGYTF
v_call: TRBV19
d_call: TRBD1
j_call: TRBJ1-2

cdr3_aa: CASSPPTNTDTQYF
v_call: TRBV18
d_call: -
j_call: TRBJ2-3

cdr3_aa: CASSYLGQGDTEAFF
v_call: TRBV28
d_call: TRBD1
j_call: TRBJ1-1

cdr3_aa: CASSFQQGPNEKLFF
v_call: TRBV5-4
d_call: -
j_call: TRBJ1-4

cdr3_aa: CASSLGTGSLKSYEQYF
v_call: TRBV5-1
d_call: TRBD1
j_call: TRBJ2-7

cdr3_aa: CASSEAWGSPQHF
v_call: TRBV2
d_call: -
j_call: TRBJ1-5

cdr3_aa: CASSNDFTSALTNEQFF
v_call: TRBV21-1
d_call: -
j_call: TRBJ2-1

cdr3_aa: CASSLGRGEPQHF
v_call: TRBV7-2
d_call: -
j_call: TRBJ1-5